The 30 T cell receptor beta chains below come from one sample, sequenced in a study of T cells in Graves' hyperthyroidism and ophthalmopathy. What was amplified from RNA transcripts were TCR beta CDR3 regions. HTBI primers were the set used in a first-round RT-PCR of the TCR CDR3. TCRdb reanalysed the multiplex PCR reads using MiXCR and keeps one entry per CDR3 protein. The sample lists nearly 750,000 distinct CDR3 sequences, around a third occurring once. Sequencing input: blood. The receptors originated from a woman aged 40 to 50 with Graves' hyperthyroidism.

This clonotype appeared many times. This chain uses TRBV7-7 with TRBJ2-2; weak D call: TRBD1 (5 bases). The CDR3 consists of 14 residues. CDR1 is SSHAT and CDR2 is FNYEAQ in the germline V gene (reference sequence). The CDR3 region has the DNA TGTGCTAGTTCGACAGCGCCGAACACCGGGGAGCTGTTTTTT. Translated, it gives CASSTAPNTGELFF.

The chain links TRBV5-1 to TRBJ1-2; a possible D gene is TRBD1 (6 bases). V was clipped by 4 bases and J by 7 bases, with 17 bases between them. Looked up from germline, CDR1 is SGHRS and CDR2 is YFSETQ. The CDR3 spans 14 residues. The CDR3 nucleotides are TGCGCCAGCAGCCCGACCGCGGGGGGCCCTGGCTACACCTTC. This gives the protein CASSPTAGGPGYTF.

This clonotype has more than one count but fewer than ten. This chain uses TRBV6-5 with TRBJ1-6; a possible D gene is TRBD1 (6 bases). Trimming removed 2 bases from V and 9 bases from J, with 11 bases in between. The CDR3 spans 14 residues. CDR1 is MNHEY and CDR2 is SVGAGI in the germline V gene. CDR3 region: CASSYQGWGSPLHF. The CDR3 nucleotides read TGTGCCAGCAGTTACCAGGGGTGGGGTTCACCCCTCCACTTT.

The chain recombines TRBV9 with TRBJ1-2; D might be TRBD1 (6 bases). CDR1 SGDLS and CDR2 YYNGEE come from the germline V gene. V lost 2 bases and J lost 7, with 15 bases in between. The length of the CDR3 is 14 residues. CDR3 in amino acids: CASSVGQGRGGYTF. CDR3 coding DNA: TGTGCCAGCAGCGTTGGGCAGGGGAGAGGTGGCTACACCTTC. Full variable domain (outside the CDR3, taken from reference TRBV9 and TRBJ1-2): DSGVTQTPKHLITATGQRVTLRCSPRSGDLSVYWYQQSLDQGLQFLIQYYNGEERAKGNILERFSAQQFPDLHSELNLSSLELGDSALYFCASSVGQGRGGYTFGSGTRLTVV.

This chain links TRBV7-2 with TRBJ2-7; TRBD1 agrees at 10 bases. The CDR3 contains 16 residues. J lost 3 bases, V lost 4 bases, and 9 bases had no gene match. Per the germline V gene, CDR1 is SGHTA and CDR2 is FQGNSA. CDR3 amino acids: CASSYRRQGAGYEQYF. The CDR3 DNA follows: TGTGCCAGCAGCTACCGGAGACAGGGGGCCGGCTACGAGCAGTACTTC.

The CDR3 loop is CASSPTTGTPKYNEQFF. The CDR3 nucleotides are TGTGCCAGCAGCCCCACGACCGGGACTCCAAAATACAATGAGCAGTTCTTC. This chain uses TRBV7-2 with TRBJ2-7; TRBD2 might be the D (6 bases). The J call is uncertain, as TRBJ2-1 better fits the DNA end. The CDR3 has 17 amino acids. Germline V lookup: CDR1 SGHTA, CDR2 FQGNSA.

Comment on this clonotype: The junction differs from germline at one of its ends, possibly a read error. This chain joins TRBV15 and TRBJ2-5; 14 bases are a match to TRBD2. The germline CDR1 and CDR2 sequences are LNHNV and YYDKDF (reference sequence). The CDR3 has 20 amino acids. The CDR3 loop reads CATSGDRLAGGARVRETQYF. CDR3 in DNA: TGTGCCACCAGCGGAGATCGACTAGCGGGAGGGGCTCGGGTTCGTGAGACCCAGTACTTC.

This clonotype was detected ten times or more. The V and J genes are TRBV11-2 and TRBJ1-4, with D tentatively TRBD1 (5 bases). V lost 5 bases, J lost 8 bases, and 12 bases lay in between. This CDR3 region has 13 residues. In germline, CDR1 is SGHAT, CDR2 FQNNGV. Here the CDR3 reads CASSPMEGEKLFF. The DNA of the CDR3 is TGTGCCAGCAGCCCAATGGAGGGGGAAAAACTGTTTTTT.

This clonotype has at least ten counts. The rearrangement uses TRBV6-5 and TRBJ1-1; D uncertain. In germline, CDR1 is MNHEY, CDR2 SVGAGI. The CDR3 totals 12 residues. V shed 4 bases and J shed 2 bases, with 5 bases lying between them. The CDR3 DNA is TGTGCCAGCAGTTTAACTAACACTGAAGCTTTCTTT. Its protein product is CASSLTNTEAFF.

This chain uses TRBV10-2 with TRBJ1-1; D remains ambiguous. The CDR3 totals 12 residues. The germline V and J ends were trimmed by 8 bases and 4 bases, with 11 bases remaining between them. Germline V gene data show CDR1 as WSHSY and CDR2 as SAAADI. CDR3 coding DNA: TGCGCCAGCTTAGGGATGGTCACTGAAGCTTTCTTT. It yields the protein CASLGMVTEAFF.

This clonotype was recorded many times. The V and J genes are TRBV10-3 and TRBJ1-6, with no clear D. The length of the CDR3 is 16 residues. Looked up from germline, CDR1 is ENHRY and CDR2 is SYGVKD. Trimming cost V 11 bases and J 4 bases, with 21 bases left between them. CDR3 nucleotides: TGTGCCCCCGCACGGGTAACCAGAGTATATAATTCACCCCTCCACTTT. This sequence encodes CAPARVTRVYNSPLHF.

In this sample, this clonotype turned up a few times. V usage is TRBV12-3 or TRBV12-4 and J usage is TRBJ2-2, with D possibly being TRBD1 or TRBD2 (5 bases each). The CDR3 extends over 15 amino acids. V gave up 6 bases and J gave up 5 bases, with 16 bases separating them. CDR3 nucleotides: TGTGCCAGCAGGCCACCGCAATGGGGGACCGGGGAGCTGTTTTTT. Amino acids: CASRPPQWGTGELFF.

This clonotype was seen at least ten times. This chain joins TRBV2 and TRBJ1-4; no firm D call. Per germline, CDR1 SNHLY and CDR2 FYNNEI. This CDR3 contains 16 residues. With 1 base removed from V and 8 bases from J, the gap between germline ends came to 17 bases. CDR3 nucleotides: TGTGCCAGCAGTGAAGGCGGAGGCGGGAGTAGGGAAAAACTGTTTTTT. As protein: CASSEGGGGSREKLFF.

This rearrangement joins TRBV7-2 to TRBJ2-5, with D possibly TRBD2 on 5 matching bases. The CDR3 spans 15 residues. V was clipped by 2 bases and J by 2 bases, with 12 bases between them. Germline CDR1 and CDR2: SGHTA and FQGNSA. The CDR3 reads CASSLSGLSQETQYF. In DNA form, the CDR3 reads TGTGCCAGCAGCTTATCAGGACTTTCTCAAGAGACCCAGTACTTC. Full variable domain (rest looked up from reference TRBV7-2 and TRBJ2-5): GAGVSQSPSNKVTEKGKDVELRCDPISGHTALYWYRQSLGQGLEFLIYFQGNSAPDKSGLPSDRFSAERTGGSVSTLTIQRTQQEDSAVYLCASSLSGLSQETQYFGPGTRLLVL.

This clonotype was detected a few times. This rearrangement joins TRBV4-1 to TRBJ2-7, with 7 bases aligning to TRBD1. Losses at the gene ends were 0 bases for V and 3 bases for J; bases not matched to a gene: 2. The CDR3 sequence is 14 residues long. Looked up from germline, CDR1 is MGHRA and CDR2 is YSYEKL. CDR3 in DNA: TGCGCCAGCAGCCAAGATCAGGGGGACTACGAGCAGTACTTC. This sequence encodes CASSQDQGDYEQYF.

V and J are TRBV10-3 and TRBJ1-1, with a weak D call TRBD1 (6 bases). From germline, CDR1 is ENHRY and CDR2 SYGVKD. This CDR3 region has 15 residues. Trimming stripped 4 bases from V and 3 bases from J, with 15 bases between. The CDR3 reads CAISVLGGADTEAFF. CDR3 nucleotides: TGTGCCATCAGTGTCCTAGGGGGGGCGGACACTGAAGCTTTCTTT.

The J gene is TRBJ1-2, the V gene TRBV19, with TRBD1 matching 9 bases. The junction had 13 bases not matched to a gene; V was cut back by 6 bases and J by 2 bases. Germline CDR1 is LNHDA and CDR2 is SQIVND (reference sequence). This CDR3 spans 17 amino acids. DNA of the CDR3: TGTGCCAGTAGACGTCCCGGGACAGGGTCTGCCAACTATGGCTACACCTTC. It translates to CASRRPGTGSANYGYTF.

This rearrangement joins TRBV7-6 to TRBJ2-2; 9 bases match TRBD2. CDR1 and CDR2 (germline): SGHVS, FNYEAQ. This CDR3 region has 17 residues. The V gene end was trimmed by 4 bases and the J gene end by 2 bases; junction bases not matched to a gene: 8. In DNA form, the CDR3 reads TGTGCCAGCAGCTCTACTAGCGGGCACCCCAACACCGGGGAGCTGTTTTTT. It yields the protein CASSSTSGHPNTGELFF.

The J gene is TRBJ2-1, the V gene TRBV7-8, with 12 nucleotides matching TRBD2. The CDR3 spans 15 residues. Germline values: CDR1 SGHVS, CDR2 FQNEAQ. V lost 3 bases, J lost 6 bases, and 3 bases stayed unmatched. The CDR3 here is CASSFVLAGGNEQFF. The CDR3 DNA reads as TGTGCCAGCAGCTTCGTACTAGCGGGAGGCAATGAGCAGTTCTTC.

The chain joins TRBV14 to TRBJ2-7, with 8 bases fitting TRBD1. Germline V gene data show CDR1 as SGHDN and CDR2 as FVKESK. The CDR3 loop spans 14 amino acids. The V segment lost 4 bases and the J segment 5 bases; nucleotides outside the gene matches: 7. This chain's CDR3 is CASSRPLTGDEQYF. DNA of the CDR3: TGTGCCAGCAGCCGACCGCTGACAGGGGACGAGCAGTACTTC. The full variable domain, rest sourced from reference TRBV14 and TRBJ2-7, is EAGVTQFPSHSVIEKGQTVTLRCDPISGHDNLYWYRRVMGKEIKFLLHFVKESKQDESGMPNNRFLAERTGGTYSTLKVQPAELEDSGVYFCASSRPLTGDEQYFGPGTRLTVT.

This clonotype occurred a few times. V gene TRBV6-2 or TRBV6-3 combines with J gene TRBJ1-1; 7 bases agree with TRBD1. After removal of 8 bases from V and 5 bases from J, the junction contained 14 bases not matched to a gene. Germline assignment: CDR1 MNHEY and CDR2 SVGEGT. The CDR3 extends over 15 amino acids. For the CDR3, the DNA is TGTGCCAGCTCACCCCCGACGACAGGGTCGACTGAAGCTTTCTTT. As protein: CASSPPTTGSTEAFF.

This sequence joins TRBV7-9 and TRBJ1-3; 7 bases are a match to TRBD1. This CDR3 spans 15 amino acids. CDR1 is SEHNR, CDR2 FQNEAQ, per germline (reference sequence). The V segment lost 4 bases and the J segment 0 bases; nucleotides outside the gene matches: 3. The CDR3 region has the DNA TGTGCCAGCAGCTCCCGGGACAGCTCTGGAAACACCATATATTTT. Its translation is CASSSRDSSGNTIYF.

This clonotype showed up many times. This chain uses TRBV29-1 with TRBJ1-2, with D perhaps TRBD1 (6 bases). Trimming left V 3 bases short and J 2 bases short, with 16 bases between. This CDR3 comprises 15 residues. Germline V gene sequence: CDR1 SQVTM, CDR2 ANQGSEA. CDR3 coding DNA: TGCAGCGTTGAGAATGTGTTGCAGGGGAACTATGGCTACACCTTC. Translated: CSVENVLQGNYGYTF.

As concerns this clonotype: This may stem from a read error, because a much larger clone lies one nucleotide away. The V gene is TRBV10-3, the J gene TRBJ1-1; 8 bases align to TRBD1. CDR3 length equals 15 residues. The junction had 10 bases not matched to a gene; V was cut back by 3 bases and J by 7 bases. Germline V gives CDR1 ENHRY, CDR2 SYGVKD. The DNA for the CDR3 is TGTGCCATCAGTGAAGGGGGTCAGGGGGCAAATGAAGCTTTCTTT. Protein sequence: CAISEGGQGANEAFF.

This sequence joins TRBV6-5 and TRBJ1-1; D is undetermined. Trimming cost V 0 bases and J 0 bases, with 14 bases left between them. Germline lookup yields CDR1 MNHEY and CDR2 SVGAGI. The CDR3 extends over 17 amino acids. The CDR3 here is CASSYSKTKRVNTEAFF. The DNA for the CDR3 is TGTGCCAGCAGTTACTCAAAGACTAAACGAGTGAACACTGAAGCTTTCTTT.

This clonotype was recorded at least ten times. V and J are TRBV19 and TRBJ2-6; D call uncertain. This CDR3 has 16 amino acids. The germline gives CDR1 LNHDA, CDR2 SQIVND (reference sequence). V gave up 5 bases and J gave up 0 bases, with 11 bases separating them. CDR3 sequence reads: CASSASVGSGANVLTF. The CDR3 DNA reads as TGTGCCAGTAGTGCCTCCGTCGGCTCTGGGGCCAACGTCCTGACTTTC.

The J gene is TRBJ1-2, the V gene TRBV29-1; 10 bases agree with TRBD1. The germline gives CDR1 SQVTM, CDR2 ANQGSEA. V lost 6 bases, J lost 4 bases, and 2 bases stayed unmatched. The CDR3 loop spans 12 amino acids. This chain's CDR3 is CSVTGGLYGYTF. CDR3 nucleotide sequence: TGCAGCGTGACAGGGGGCCTCTATGGCTACACCTTC.

This clonotype was detected a few times. The gene calls are TRBV24-1 and TRBJ1-5; D possibly corresponds to TRBD1 (5 bases). With 7 bases removed from V and 0 bases from J, the gap between germline ends came to 12 bases. CDR3 length equals 15 residues. Per germline, CDR1 KGHDR and CDR2 SFDVKD. The CDR3 bases are TGTGCCACCAGCGGGGGAATTTATAGCAATCAGCCCCAGCATTTT. Encoded protein: CATSGGIYSNQPQHF.

This clonotype was seen more than once but under ten times. The chain couples TRBV19 to TRBJ1-1, with D uncertain. Germline V gene sequence: CDR1 LNHDA, CDR2 SQIVND (reference sequence). This CDR3 region has 14 residues. The V end was cut by 2 bases, the J end by 7 bases, with 14 bases between. CDR3 nucleotide sequence: TGTGCCAGTAGTATAAACCGGGAGGTGGGTGAAGCTTTCTTT. It translates to CASSINREVGEAFF.

This clonotype was picked up many times. V is TRBV5-8 and J is TRBJ2-5, with 8 bases aligning to TRBD2. The CDR3 has 15 amino acids. Germline values: CDR1 SGHTS, CDR2 YDEGEE. V was pared by 4 bases and J by 7 bases, with 12 bases of the junction left unmatched. CDR3 loop: CASSPGGGSGTTQYF. The CDR3 region has the DNA TGTGCCAGCAGCCCCGGTGGCGGTAGCGGGACGACCCAGTACTTC.